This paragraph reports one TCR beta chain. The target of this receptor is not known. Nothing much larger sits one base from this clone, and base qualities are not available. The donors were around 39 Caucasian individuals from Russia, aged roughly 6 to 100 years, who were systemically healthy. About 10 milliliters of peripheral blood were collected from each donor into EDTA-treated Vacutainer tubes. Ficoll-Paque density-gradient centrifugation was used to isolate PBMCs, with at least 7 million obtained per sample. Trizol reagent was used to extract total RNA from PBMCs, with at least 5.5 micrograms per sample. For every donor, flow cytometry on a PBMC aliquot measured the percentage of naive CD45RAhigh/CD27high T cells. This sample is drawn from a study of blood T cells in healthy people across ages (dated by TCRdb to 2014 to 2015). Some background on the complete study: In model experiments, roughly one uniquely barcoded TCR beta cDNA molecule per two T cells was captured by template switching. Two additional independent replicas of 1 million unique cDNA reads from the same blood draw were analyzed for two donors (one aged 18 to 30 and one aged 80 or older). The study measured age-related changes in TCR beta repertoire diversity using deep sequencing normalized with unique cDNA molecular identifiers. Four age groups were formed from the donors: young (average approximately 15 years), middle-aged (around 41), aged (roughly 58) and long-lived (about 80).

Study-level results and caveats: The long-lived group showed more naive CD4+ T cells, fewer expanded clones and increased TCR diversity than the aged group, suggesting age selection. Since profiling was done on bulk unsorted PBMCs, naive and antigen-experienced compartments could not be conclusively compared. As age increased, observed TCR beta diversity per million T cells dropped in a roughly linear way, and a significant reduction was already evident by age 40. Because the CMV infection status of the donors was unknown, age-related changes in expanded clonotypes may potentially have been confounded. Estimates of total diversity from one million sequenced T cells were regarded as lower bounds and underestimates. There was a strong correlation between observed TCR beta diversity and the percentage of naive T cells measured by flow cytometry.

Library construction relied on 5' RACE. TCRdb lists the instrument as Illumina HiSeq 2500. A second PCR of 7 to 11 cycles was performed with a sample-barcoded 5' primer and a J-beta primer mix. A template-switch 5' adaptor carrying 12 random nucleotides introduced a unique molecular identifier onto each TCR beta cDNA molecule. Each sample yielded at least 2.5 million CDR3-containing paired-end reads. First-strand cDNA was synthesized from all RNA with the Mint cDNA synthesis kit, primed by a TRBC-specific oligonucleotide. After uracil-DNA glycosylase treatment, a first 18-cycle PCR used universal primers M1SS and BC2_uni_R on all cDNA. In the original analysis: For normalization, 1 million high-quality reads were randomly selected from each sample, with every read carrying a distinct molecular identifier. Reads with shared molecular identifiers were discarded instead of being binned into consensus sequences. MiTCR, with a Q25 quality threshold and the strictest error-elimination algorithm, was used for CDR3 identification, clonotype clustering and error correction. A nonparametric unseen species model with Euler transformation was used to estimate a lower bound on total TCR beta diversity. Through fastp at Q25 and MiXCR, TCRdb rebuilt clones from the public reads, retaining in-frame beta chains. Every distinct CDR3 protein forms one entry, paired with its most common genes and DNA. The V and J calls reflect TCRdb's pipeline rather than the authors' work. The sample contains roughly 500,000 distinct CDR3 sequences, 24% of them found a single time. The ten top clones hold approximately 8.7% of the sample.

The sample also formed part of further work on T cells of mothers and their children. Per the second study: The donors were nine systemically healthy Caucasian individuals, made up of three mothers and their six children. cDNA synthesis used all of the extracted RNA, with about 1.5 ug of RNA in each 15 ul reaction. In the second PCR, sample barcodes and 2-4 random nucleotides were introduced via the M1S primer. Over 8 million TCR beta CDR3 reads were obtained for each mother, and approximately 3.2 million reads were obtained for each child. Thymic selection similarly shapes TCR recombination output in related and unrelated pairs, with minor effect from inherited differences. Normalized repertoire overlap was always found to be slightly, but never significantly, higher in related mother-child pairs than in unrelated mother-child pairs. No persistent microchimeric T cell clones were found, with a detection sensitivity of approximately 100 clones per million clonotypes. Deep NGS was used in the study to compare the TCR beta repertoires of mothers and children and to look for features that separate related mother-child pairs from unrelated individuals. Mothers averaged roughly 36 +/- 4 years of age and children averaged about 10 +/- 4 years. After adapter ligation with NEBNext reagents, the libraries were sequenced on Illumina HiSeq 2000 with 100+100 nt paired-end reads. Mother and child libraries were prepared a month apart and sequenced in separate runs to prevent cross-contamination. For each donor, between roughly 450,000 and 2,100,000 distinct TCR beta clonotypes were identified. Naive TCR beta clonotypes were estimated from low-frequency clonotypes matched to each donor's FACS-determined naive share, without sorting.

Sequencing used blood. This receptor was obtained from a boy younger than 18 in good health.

The CDR3 is CASSPRVVAGWNEQFF. The DNA is as follows: TGTGCCAGCAGCCCCCGAGTTGTCGCAGGGTGGAATGAGCAGTTCTTC. In this chain, TRBV7-3 is recombined with TRBJ2-1; TRBD1 is possibly the D segment (5 matching bases). The CDR3, cysteine through phenylalanine, is 16 amino acids long. Only the CDR3 DNA is retained, 48 bases long and in frame from the first base. V and J lose 5 bases and 7 bases, and a span of 21 bases separates them. The germline V gene yields SGHTA for CDR1 and FQGTGA for CDR2.